This T cell receptor beta chain was found in a study of read filtering for tumor transcriptome and immune sequencing. Per the germline V gene, CDR1 is DFQATT and CDR2 is SNEGSKA (reference sequence). This CDR3 is built from 13 residues. The germline V and J ends were trimmed by 3 bases and 1 base, with 9 bases remaining between them. Molecular barcoded adaptors covering alpha/delta and beta/gamma chains were used on approximately 440 ng RNA. TCRdb re-analysed the reads in MiXCR, keeping a single row per CDR3 protein. The sample includes 57,000 or so distinct CDR3 sequences, about a fifth of them seen just once. This clonotype showed up many times.

The sequencing sample was made of a population of CD138-negative cells sorted from bone marrow. The chain couples TRBV20-1 to TRBJ1-1; maybe TRBD1 (5 bases). This clonotype originated in a donor at least 40 years old with multiple myeloma. The CDR3 region is CSARTVGNTEAFF. As DNA, the CDR3 is TGCAGTGCTAGGACAGTGGGGAACACTGAAGCTTTCTTT.